These 10 T cell receptor beta chains originate from one sample sequenced in a study of shared clonotypes between healthy human individuals. In the naive CD8 group, cells lacked CD45RO and were positively selected for CCR7, so terminally differentiated effector memory CD45RA+ cells were left out. The assay was immunoSEQ multiplex PCR, and TCRdb's table has in-frame clones only and misses some. The table records more than 500,000 clones, approximately 95% of them present only once. The sample consisted of naive CD8+ T cells sorted from blood. The receptors were sampled from a woman aged 25 to 45 in good health.

The rearrangement joins TRBV5-6 to TRBJ2-1; 7 nucleotides agree with TRBD2. The J segment lost 4 bases and the V segment lost 4 bases, leaving 14 bases of the junction unmatched. The CDR3 runs 17 residues. Germline CDR1 is SGHDT and CDR2 is YYEEEE. The CDR3 spells CASSDGGAGLAYNEQFF. The CDR3 coding sequence is TGTGCCAGCAGCGATGGGGGAGCGGGACTGGCATACAATGAGCAGTTCTTC.

As for this clone: Other DNA sequences from this sample encode an identical CDR3 as well. The chain joins TRBV28 to TRBJ2-6; tentative D call: TRBD2 (5 bases). The germline V gene has CDR1 MDHEN and CDR2 SYDVKM. The length of the CDR3 is 15 residues. V lost 3 bases and J lost 1, with 7 bases in between. For the CDR3, the DNA is TGTGCCAGCAGTTTTCCGGGGTCTGGGGCCAACGTCCTGACTTTC. Translation: CASSFPGSGANVLTF.

V gene TRBV7-9 combines with J gene TRBJ2-6; 10 bases agree with TRBD1. The CDR3 extends over 16 amino acids. The germline V gene encodes CDR1 SEHNR and CDR2 FQNEAQ (reference sequence). V was pared by 5 bases and J by 5 bases, with 6 bases of the junction left unmatched. The CDR3 DNA reads as TGTGCCAGCAGCAACGACAGGGGGCATAGGGCCAACGTCCTGACTTTC. Protein sequence: CASSNDRGHRANVLTF.

The genes are TRBV7-9 and TRBJ2-7, with 9 bases lining up with TRBD2. Trimming at V came to 4 bases and at J to 6 bases, leaving 7 bases not matched to a gene. CDR3 length equals 14 residues. From germline, CDR1 is SEHNR and CDR2 FQNEAQ (reference sequence). DNA of the CDR3: TGTGCCAGCAGCTCAATAGCGGGAGTGGGCGAGCAGTACTTC. Encoded protein: CASSSIAGVGEQYF.

This clone has only one observation. This sequence joins TRBV9 and TRBJ2-2; a weak D match, TRBD1 (5 bases). The CDR3 is made up of 16 amino acids. Germline CDR1 and CDR2: SGDLS and YYNGEE. Between the trimmed V and J ends, which lost 0 bases and 2 bases, there was a span of 11 bases. In DNA, the CDR3 is TGTGCCAGCAGCGTAGGAGCAGGGTCTAACACCGGGGAGCTGTTTTTT. Protein: CASSVGAGSNTGELFF.

This chain links TRBV19 with TRBJ2-1; weak D call: TRBD1 (5 bases). Trimming pared 10 bases from V and 4 bases from J, leaving 17 bases between. Germline V lookup: CDR1 LNHDA, CDR2 SQIVND (reference sequence). The CDR3 is 14 residues long. The CDR3 loop is CATLQGSTYNEQFF. CDR3 DNA: TGTGCCACCCTCCAGGGCAGTACGTACAATGAGCAGTTCTTC.

A single count supports this clone. The V gene is TRBV13, the J gene TRBJ1-1; D is undetermined. V lost 6 bases to trimming and J lost 1 base, with 12 bases between them. There are 14 residues in the CDR3. Germline V lookup: CDR1 PRHDT, CDR2 FYEKMQ (reference sequence). CDR3 in amino acids: CASSTGRRNTEAFF. The CDR3 DNA reads TGTGCCAGCAGTACCGGCAGGAGGAACACTGAAGCTTTCTTT.

This chain connects TRBV7-9 to TRBJ1-2, with D perhaps TRBD1 (6 bases). V dropped 2 bases and J dropped 4 bases, with 8 bases sitting between them. CDR1 SEHNR and CDR2 FQNEAQ come from the germline V gene (reference sequence). The CDR3 contains 13 residues. The CDR3 protein is CASSLPGVYGYTF. The CDR3 nucleotides are TGTGCCAGCAGCTTACCAGGGGTCTATGGCTACACCTTC.

This sequence joins TRBV29-1 and TRBJ2-2; 9 nucleotides agree with TRBD1. Trimming cost V 4 bases and J 2 bases; bases outside gene matches: 14. Germline V lookup: CDR1 SQVTM, CDR2 ANQGSEA. The CDR3 runs to 18 residues. The CDR3 reads CSVVGTGTSPVNTGELFF. As DNA, the CDR3 is TGCAGCGTTGTGGGGACAGGGACCTCACCCGTTAACACCGGGGAGCTGTTTTTT.

This clone came up once. The CDR3 is CASSKGGYNEQFF. DNA of the CDR3: TGTGCCAGCTCCAAAGGGGGTTACAATGAGCAGTTCTTC. The chain joins TRBV18 to TRBJ2-1; D may be TRBD1 (6 bases). V shed 6 bases and J shed 4 bases, with 10 bases lying between them. Germline values: CDR1 KGHSH, CDR2 LQKENI. The CDR3 consists of 13 residues.